These 5 T cell receptor beta chains share one sample of origin, sequenced in a study of human T cells and chemical hapten exposure. Time point specified: patch test 1, 2 weeks after DPC sensitization. Described treatment: therapeutic diphenylcyclopropenone sensitization with weekly scalp DPC. One entry per CDR3 protein, called by TCRdb with MiXCR from the RACE reads. The table shows tens of thousands of distinct CDR3 sequences, with 9.8% occurring only once. The sequenced sample was whole blood, obtained in connection with sensitization to the hapten diphenylcyclopropenone (DPC). These receptors were obtained from a woman aged 40 to 49 with alopecia areata. Some clones in this sample may be carry-over from other donors' samples.

Many counts were recorded for this clonotype. The rearrangement uses TRBV10-3 and TRBJ1-2; a possible D gene is TRBD1 (6 bases). Germline V gene sequence: CDR1 ENHRY, CDR2 SYGVKD. V lost 4 bases and J 8 bases, leaving 14 bases between the germline ends. The CDR3 length is 13 residues. The CDR3 region is CAISVSGGHGYTF. For the CDR3, the DNA is TGTGCCATCAGTGTGTCCGGGGGCCACGGCTACACCTTC.

Of note for this clonotype: The junction departs from germline at one end; a sequencing error may be responsible. The rearrangement links TRBV12-3 or TRBV12-4 to TRBJ1-4; a weak D match, TRBD1 (5 bases). This CDR3 region has 11 residues. CDR3 DNA: TGTGCCAGCAGTTTAGGAATATCACAGGAGTTT. Residues: CASSLGISQEF.

The CDR3 sequence: CSVPGGPSFNNYGYTF. The DNA of the CDR3 is TGCAGCGTTCCCGGGGGCCCCTCCTTTAACAACTATGGCTACACCTTC. The chain combines TRBV29-1 with TRBJ1-2; D perhaps matches TRBD1 (6 bases). This CDR3 is built from 16 residues. Germline CDR1 is SQVTM and CDR2 is ANQGSEA. V was shortened by 5 bases and J by 2 bases, with 21 bases between the two germline ends.

This clonotype was found many times. The chain recombines TRBV29-1 with TRBJ2-1; D is tentatively TRBD1 or TRBD2 (7 bases each). The ends were cut back, 2 bases at V and 11 bases at J, with 22 bases in the middle. The CDR3 extends over 15 amino acids. CDR1 and CDR2 (germline): SQVTM, ANQGSEA. Here the CDR3 reads CSVEPSGTVPPKQFF. The CDR3 DNA reads as TGCAGCGTTGAACCGAGCGGGACAGTCCCCCCTAAGCAGTTCTTC.

A remark on this clonotype: Just one base apart from a much larger clone, this may be a read error. The conserved phenylalanine or tryptophan is not found at the CDR3 terminus, so this likely reflects a read error. J is TRBJ1-1 and V is TRBV7-2; D is unclear. The CDR3 spans 15 residues. The ends were cut back, 6 bases at V and 1 base at J, with 15 bases in the middle. CDR1 SGHTA and CDR2 FQGNSA come from the germline V gene. The chain's CDR3 is CASSSVGVGNTEAFL. As DNA, the CDR3 is TGTGCCAGCAGTTCGGTGGGAGTAGGGAACACTGAAGCTTTCCTT.